One and the same sample provided the 29 T cell receptor beta chains below, sequenced in a study of early T cells in non-severe SARS-CoV-2 infection. From the 5' RACE reads, TCRdb called clonotypes with MiXCR, one entry per CDR3 protein. The table records tens of thousands of distinct CDR3 sequences, more than 10% of them present only once. The specimen was whole blood, collected at baseline. These receptors all stem from an adult who was a healthcare worker with PCR-confirmed SARS-CoV-2 infection or an uninfected control (not recorded which). The donor label of this sample is uncertain.

This clonotype turned up a few times. The chain couples TRBV12-3 or TRBV12-4 to TRBJ2-3; 9 bases line up with TRBD1. This CDR3 contains 13 residues. The CDR3 bases are TGTGTCGTACAGGGGGCGAGCACAGATACGCAGTATTTT. This encodes CVVQGASTDTQYF.

This clonotype has more than one count but fewer than ten. This chain uses TRBV6-5 with TRBJ1-6; tentative D call: TRBD1 (5 bases). There are 17 residues in the CDR3. V was pared by 6 bases and J by 0 bases, with 15 bases between. Germline lookup yields CDR1 MNHEY and CDR2 SVGAGI. CDR3 DNA: TGTGCCAGCAGCCCTCGGGGCCCGAGCTCCTATAATTCACCCCTCCACTTT. Encoded protein: CASSPRGPSSYNSPLHF.

This chain uses TRBV9 with TRBJ2-2; a possible D gene is TRBD1 (6 bases). The CDR3 has 18 amino acids. Trimming took off 3 bases at V and 6 bases at J, with 24 bases between the two ends. Germline V gene lookup returns CDR1 SGDLS and CDR2 YYNGEE. The CDR3 protein is CASSAQTLGQGTAGELFF. The CDR3 nucleotides read TGTGCCAGCAGCGCCCAGACTCTGGGGCAGGGGACGGCCGGGGAGCTGTTTTTT. Together with reference TRBV9 and TRBJ2-2, the CDR3 gives the full variable domain: DSGVTQTPKHLITATGQRVTLRCSPRSGDLSVYWYQQSLDQGLQFLIQYYNGEERAKGNILERFSAQQFPDLHSELNLSSLELGDSALYFCASSAQTLGQGTAGELFFGEGSRLTVL.

The V call is TRBV27, the J call TRBJ1-6; D not certain. The germline V and J ends were trimmed by 3 bases and 4 bases, with 16 bases remaining between them. This CDR3 is 17 amino acids long. In germline, CDR1 is MNHEY, CDR2 SMNVEV (reference sequence). The CDR3 nucleotides are TGTGCCAGCAGTTTCGGGAGTCCAGGCAGTTATAATTCACCCCTCCACTTT. Translating gives CASSFGSPGSYNSPLHF.

This clonotype was observed a handful of times. The genes are TRBV28 and TRBJ2-5; D possibly corresponds to TRBD1 (5 bases). The V gene's germline CDR1 is MDHEN and CDR2 SYDVKM. This CDR3 contains 17 residues. V lost 3 bases, J lost 5 bases, and 22 bases lay in between. The CDR3 here is CASSFSADSLPGETQYF. In DNA form, the CDR3 reads TGTGCCAGCAGTTTTTCGGCAGATAGTCTCCCAGGGGAGACCCAGTACTTC. Looking up the rest from reference TRBV28 and TRBJ2-5 gives the full variable domain: DVKVTQSSRYLVKRTGEKVFLECVQDMDHENMFWYRQDPGLGLRLIYFSYDVKMKEKGDIPEGYSVSREKKERFSLILESASTNQTSMYLCASSFSADSLPGETQYFGPGTRLLVL.

The chain is built from TRBV7-8 and TRBJ1-1; the match to TRBD1 covers 7 bases. Germline CDR1 reads SGHVS; CDR2 reads FQNEAQ. CDR3 length: 15 residues. J lost 0 bases, V lost 6 bases, and 7 bases had no gene match. CDR3 nucleotide sequence: TGTGCCAGCAGAATGTCGACAGGGATGAACACTGAAGCTTTCTTT. It yields the protein CASRMSTGMNTEAFF.

The chain employs TRBV20-1 and TRBJ2-3; 12 bases align to TRBD2. This CDR3 has 18 amino acids. The germline V gene encodes CDR1 DFQATT and CDR2 SNEGSKA (reference sequence). With 2 bases clipped from V and 5 bases from J, the junction kept 14 bases outside the gene matches. CDR3 sequence reads: CSARSRETSGGLRDTQYF. In DNA form, the CDR3 reads TGCAGTGCTAGAAGTCGGGAGACTAGCGGGGGCCTTAGAGATACGCAGTATTTT.

The CDR3 nucleotides are TGTGCCATCAGGGGACAGGGGAATAATCAGCCCCAGCATTTT. The encoded protein is CAIRGQGNNQPQHF. This chain links TRBV10-3 with TRBJ1-5; TRBD1 matches at 10 bases. Germline assignment: CDR1 ENHRY and CDR2 SYGVKD. There are 14 residues in the CDR3. Trimming took 6 bases from V and 4 from J; bases not matched to a gene: 3.

This clonotype was observed a few times. V gene TRBV6-6 combines with J gene TRBJ2-3; TRBD2 agrees at 9 bases. This CDR3 spans 15 amino acids. Germline V gene lookup returns CDR1 MNHNY and CDR2 SVGAGI (reference sequence). V shed 7 bases and J 5 bases; nucleotides not matched to a gene: 10. CDR3 in amino acids: CASISAGGQGDTQYF. The CDR3 nucleotides are TGTGCCAGCATTTCAGCGGGGGGCCAAGGAGATACGCAGTATTTT.

This chain uses TRBV2 with TRBJ1-4; no firm D call. The CDR3 has 15 amino acids. V lost 6 bases, J lost 8 bases, and 19 bases lay in between. Germline V CDR1 and CDR2: SNHLY, FYNNEI. CDR3 in DNA: TGTGCCAGCAGAACATACAGCGGCTCAAAAGAAAAACTGTTTTTT. This sequence encodes CASRTYSGSKEKLFF.

This clonotype has only a few counts. This rearrangement joins TRBV19 to TRBJ1-2; D call uncertain. With 4 bases removed from V and 2 bases from J, the gap between germline ends came to 14 bases. The CDR3 is made up of 15 amino acids. CDR1 is LNHDA, CDR2 SQIVND, per germline (reference sequence). The CDR3 DNA reads as TGTGCCAGTAGTAGAACAGAGAAAAACAACTATGGCTACACCTTC. Translating it yields CASSRTEKNNYGYTF.

This clonotype was recorded a few times. This sequence joins TRBV6-1 and TRBJ2-7; 8 bases are shared with TRBD1. CDR1 is MNHNS and CDR2 is SASEGT in the germline V gene. CDR3 size: 14 residues. J was trimmed by 2 bases and V by 8 bases; bases with no gene match: 8. The CDR3 spells CASDPGQAPYEQYV. CDR3 coding DNA: TGTGCCAGCGATCCGGGACAGGCCCCCTACGAGCAGTACGTC.

V usage is TRBV7-2 and J usage is TRBJ2-5; perhaps D is TRBD1 or TRBD2 (6 bases each). V lost 5 bases, J lost 6 bases, and 22 bases lay in between. Germline values: CDR1 SGHTA, CDR2 FQGNSA. The CDR3 spans 16 residues. The CDR3 DNA reads TGTGCCAGCAGCCTACTCTCGGCAGGGGCGGGGAAGACCCAGTACTTC. As protein: CASSLLSAGAGKTQYF.

Only a few counts were recorded for this clonotype. V is TRBV5-5 and J is TRBJ1-1, with 7 positions matching TRBD1. V lost 2 bases, J lost 3 bases, and 7 bases stayed unmatched. CDR1 and CDR2 from the germline V gene are SGHKS and YYEKEE (reference sequence). There are 15 residues in the CDR3. The CDR3 DNA follows: TGTGCCAGCAGCTTAGACAGGGACCCGTACACTGAAGCTTTCTTT. This sequence encodes CASSLDRDPYTEAFF.

This clonotype was seen a handful of times. V and J are TRBV5-6 and TRBJ1-1, with D possibly TRBD1 on 6 matching bases. The germline V gene encodes CDR1 SGHDT and CDR2 YYEEEE. The CDR3 has 13 amino acids. V was shortened by 4 bases and J by 8 bases, with 15 bases between the two germline ends. CDR3 sequence reads: CASSLNSGTEAFF. The CDR3 DNA reads as TGTGCCAGCAGCCTGAACTCCGGGACAGAAGCTTTCTTT.

This clonotype was detected a few times. The V call is TRBV2, the J call TRBJ2-3, with TRBD1 matching over 9 bases. With 4 bases clipped from V and 4 bases from J, the junction kept 6 bases outside the gene matches. The CDR3 has 15 amino acids. The germline gives CDR1 SNHLY, CDR2 FYNNEI. The CDR3 bases are TGTGCCAGCAGTGCCGACAGGGGGGGGTCAGATACGCAGTATTTT. Protein product: CASSADRGGSDTQYF.

The chain carries TRBV7-3 and TRBJ2-1; no firm D call. The V end lost 0 bases, the J end lost 6 bases, and 9 bases lay between the germline ends. The CDR3 spans 14 residues. Germline V gene lookup returns CDR1 SGHTA and CDR2 FQGTGA. DNA of the CDR3: TGTGCCAGCAGCTTAACGGGATCTGGCAATGAGCAGTTCTTC. This codes for CASSLTGSGNEQFF.

The rearrangement uses TRBV7-3 and TRBJ2-5; TRBD2 matches 9 bases. The CDR3 runs to 15 residues. Germline lookup yields CDR1 SGHTA and CDR2 FQGTGA. The V and J ends lost 2 bases and 5 bases, in that order; junction bases with no gene match: 6. The CDR3 nucleotides are TGTGCCAGCAGCTTAGGAACCCTAGCGGGGGAGACCCAGTACTTC. Amino acids: CASSLGTLAGETQYF.

The V call is TRBV7-6, the J call TRBJ2-1; possibly TRBD2 for D (5 bases). The CDR3 sequence is 16 residues long. The V gene lost 4 bases and the J gene lost 2 bases, with 15 bases spanning the gap. The germline V gene has CDR1 SGHVS and CDR2 FNYEAQ. This chain's CDR3 is CASSSQSGKAYNEQFF. CDR3 nucleotide sequence: TGTGCCAGCAGCTCTCAGTCGGGGAAGGCCTACAATGAGCAGTTCTTC.

The chain carries TRBV3-1 and TRBJ2-1; 10 bases agree with TRBD2. V shed 2 bases, J shed 4 bases, and the junction held 5 bases outside the gene matches. Germline CDR1 is LGHDT and CDR2 is YNNKEL (reference sequence). CDR3 length equals 16 residues. The DNA of the CDR3 is TGTGCCAGCAGCCAACAGAGCGGGGGGGGATACAATGAGCAGTTCTTC. Encoded protein: CASSQQSGGGYNEQFF.

This clonotype was detected a few times. The chain joins TRBV10-3 to TRBJ1-1; D is possibly TRBD1 (6 bases). Trimming stripped 6 bases from V and 6 bases from J, with 11 bases between. Germline V lookup: CDR1 ENHRY, CDR2 SYGVKD. The CDR3 totals 12 residues. The CDR3: CAISPGVAEAFF. Written as DNA, the CDR3 is TGTGCCATCAGCCCAGGGGTTGCTGAAGCTTTCTTT.

This clonotype was found a few times. The V call is TRBV5-1, the J call TRBJ2-7; possibly TRBD1 for D (6 bases). Germline V gene lookup returns CDR1 SGHRS and CDR2 YFSETQ. The V and J ends lost 2 bases and 3 bases respectively, with 9 bases between them. This CDR3 has 13 residues. CDR3 residues: CASSFDRNYEQYV. The CDR3 nucleotides read TGCGCCAGCAGCTTCGACAGGAACTACGAGCAGTACGTC.

The CDR3 bases are TGTGCCAGCAGCGTAGCCGACCAGTACTACAATGAGCAGTTCTTC. Amino acids: CASSVADQYYNEQFF. The V gene is TRBV9, the J gene TRBJ2-1; D uncertain. Germline V lookup: CDR1 SGDLS, CDR2 YYNGEE. Trimming pared 0 bases from V and 3 bases from J, leaving 10 bases between. The CDR3 runs 15 residues. Using reference TRBV9 and TRBJ2-1 for the parts outside the CDR3, the full variable domain is DSGVTQTPKHLITATGQRVTLRCSPRSGDLSVYWYQQSLDQGLQFLIQYYNGEERAKGNILERFSAQQFPDLHSELNLSSLELGDSALYFCASSVADQYYNEQFFGPGTRLTVL.

The table lists this clonotype with many counts. V is TRBV7-3 and J is TRBJ1-2; D is unresolved. This CDR3 spans 12 amino acids. The V and J ends lost 3 bases and 9 bases respectively, with 11 bases between them. CDR1 and CDR2 from the germline V gene are SGHTA and FQGTGA. The CDR3: CASSLGSGSYTF. In DNA form, the CDR3 reads TGTGCCAGCAGCTTGGGGTCCGGGAGCTACACCTTC. The whole variable domain, remainder taken from reference TRBV7-3 and TRBJ1-2, is GAGVSQTPSNKVTEKGKYVELRCDPISGHTALYWYRQSLGQGPEFLIYFQGTGAADDSGLPNDRFFAVRPEGSVSTLKIQRTERGDSAVYLCASSLGSGSYTFGSGTRLTVV.

The genes are TRBV7-8 and TRBJ1-4; TRBD1 agrees at 7 bases. The germline CDR1 and CDR2 sequences are SGHVS and FQNEAQ. The junction had 12 bases not matched to a gene; V was cut back by 1 base and J by 10 bases. The CDR3 is made up of 16 amino acids. The CDR3 spells CASSLGQGDTRVKLFF. CDR3 coding DNA: TGTGCCAGCAGCTTAGGACAGGGCGACACTCGGGTAAAACTGTTTTTT.

The chain couples TRBV5-4 to TRBJ2-1, with 10 bases fitting TRBD1. The germline gives CDR1 SGHNT, CDR2 YYREEE (reference sequence). The CDR3 covers 15 residues. V gave up 9 bases and J gave up 8 bases; unmatched junction bases: 14. CDR3 DNA sequence: TGTGCCATGTCTCTTCCGGGACAGGGGTCACATGAGCAGTTCTTC. Protein product: CAMSLPGQGSHEQFF.

The table lists this clonotype with many counts. The V and J genes are TRBV7-8 and TRBJ2-2; D might be TRBD2 (6 bases). The CDR3 loop spans 17 amino acids. Germline V lookup: CDR1 SGHVS, CDR2 FQNEAQ. The V gene lost 3 bases and the J gene lost 6 bases, with 20 bases spanning the gap. This CDR3 reads CASSFSLRGAGSGELFF. CDR3 in DNA: TGTGCCAGCAGCTTTAGTCTGCGGGGTGCTGGATCCGGGGAGCTGTTTTTT.

This clonotype was counted many times. The chain is built from TRBV6-6 and TRBJ1-5, with unresolved D. This CDR3 has 13 residues. Germline V gene lookup returns CDR1 MNHNY and CDR2 SVGAGI (reference sequence). Trimming cost V 7 bases and J 0 bases, with 7 bases left between them. Written as DNA, the CDR3 is TGTGCCAGCATCGGCTATAGCAATCAGCCCCAGCATTTT. Protein product: CASIGYSNQPQHF.

This clonotype was observed a single time. The CDR3 here is CASSLYGTEAFF. The CDR3 region has the DNA TGTGCCAGCAGCTTATACGGCACTGAAGCTTTCTTT. The V and J genes are TRBV7-9 and TRBJ1-1; D unresolved. V shed 2 bases and J shed 4 bases, with 5 bases lying between them. The CDR3 contains 12 residues. Germline CDR1 is SEHNR and CDR2 is FQNEAQ (reference sequence).